Included here is one T cell receptor beta chain sequence, with context. Trimming took 6 bases from V and 0 from J, leaving 12 bases between them. This CDR3 comprises 14 residues. Germline-derived CDR1 and CDR2 are MDHEN and SYDVKM. The assay was immunoSEQ multiplex PCR, and TCRdb's table has in-frame clones only and misses some. The sample comprises tens of thousands of clones, 77% of which are singletons, and roughly 18% rests with the top ten. These data come from a study of OX40 agonist ivuxolimab in advanced cancers. The material was CD4+ or CD8+ T cells sorted from blood, obtained in a trial of the OX40 agonist ivuxolimab. This sequence joins TRBV28 and TRBJ2-7; tentatively, D is TRBD2 (6 bases). The TCR comes from an adult with an advanced solid tumor such as melanoma, head and neck, liver or kidney cancer. Written as DNA, the CDR3 is TGTGCCAGCAGCCCCGTGGGGGGCTCCTACGAGCAGTACTTC. It translates to CASSPVGGSYEQYF. The full variable domain, its missing parts supplied by reference TRBV28 and TRBJ2-7, is DVKVTQSSRYLVKRTGEKVFLECVQDMDHENMFWYRQDPGLGLRLIYFSYDVKMKEKGDIPEGYSVSREKKERFSLILESASTNQTSMYLCASSPVGGSYEQYFGPGTRLTVT.